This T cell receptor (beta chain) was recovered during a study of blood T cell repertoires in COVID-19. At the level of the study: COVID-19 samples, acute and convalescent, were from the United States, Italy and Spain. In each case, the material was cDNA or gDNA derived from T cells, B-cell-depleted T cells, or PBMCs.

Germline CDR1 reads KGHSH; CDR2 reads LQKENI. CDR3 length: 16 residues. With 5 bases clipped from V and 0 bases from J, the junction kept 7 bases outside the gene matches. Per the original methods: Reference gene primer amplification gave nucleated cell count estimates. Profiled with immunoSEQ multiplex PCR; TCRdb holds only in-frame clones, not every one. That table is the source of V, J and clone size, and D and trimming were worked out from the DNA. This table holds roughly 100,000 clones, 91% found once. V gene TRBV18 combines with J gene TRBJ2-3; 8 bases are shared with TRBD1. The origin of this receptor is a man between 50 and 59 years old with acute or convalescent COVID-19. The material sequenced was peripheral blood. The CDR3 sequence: CASSARQGPSTDTQYF. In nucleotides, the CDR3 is TGTGCCAGCTCAGCCCGACAGGGGCCGAGCACAGATACGCAGTATTTT.